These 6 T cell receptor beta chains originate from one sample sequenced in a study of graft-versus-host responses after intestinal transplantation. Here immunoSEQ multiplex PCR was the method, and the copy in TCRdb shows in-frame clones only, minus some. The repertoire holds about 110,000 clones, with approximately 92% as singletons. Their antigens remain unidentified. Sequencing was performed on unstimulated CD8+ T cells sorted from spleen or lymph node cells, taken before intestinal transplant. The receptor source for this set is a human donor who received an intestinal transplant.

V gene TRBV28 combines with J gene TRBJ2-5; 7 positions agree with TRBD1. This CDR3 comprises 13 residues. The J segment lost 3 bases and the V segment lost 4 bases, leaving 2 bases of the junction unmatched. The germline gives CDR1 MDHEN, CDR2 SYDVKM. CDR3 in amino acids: CASSYTGEETQYF. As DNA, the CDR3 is TGTGCCAGCAGTTACACAGGGGAAGAGACCCAGTACTTC.

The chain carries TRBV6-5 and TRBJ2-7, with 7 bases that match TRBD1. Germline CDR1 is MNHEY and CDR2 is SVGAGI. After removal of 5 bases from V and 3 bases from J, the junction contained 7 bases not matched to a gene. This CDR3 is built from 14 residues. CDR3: CASSPDRVGYEQYF. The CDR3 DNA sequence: TGTGCCAGCAGTCCAGACAGGGTGGGCTACGAGCAGTACTTC.

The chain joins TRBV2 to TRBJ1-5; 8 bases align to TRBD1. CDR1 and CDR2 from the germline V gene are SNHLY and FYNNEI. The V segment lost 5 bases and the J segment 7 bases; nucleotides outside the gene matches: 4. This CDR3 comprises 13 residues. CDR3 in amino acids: CASSPDRGQPQHF. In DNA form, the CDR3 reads TGTGCCAGCAGTCCTGACAGGGGACAGCCCCAGCATTTT.

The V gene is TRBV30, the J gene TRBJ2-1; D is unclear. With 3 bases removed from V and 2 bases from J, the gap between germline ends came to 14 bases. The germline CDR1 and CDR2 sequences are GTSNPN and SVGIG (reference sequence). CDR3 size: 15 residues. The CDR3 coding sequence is TGTGCCTGGAGGTCAATAGGGCAAACCTACAATGAGCAGTTCTTC. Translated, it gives CAWRSIGQTYNEQFF.

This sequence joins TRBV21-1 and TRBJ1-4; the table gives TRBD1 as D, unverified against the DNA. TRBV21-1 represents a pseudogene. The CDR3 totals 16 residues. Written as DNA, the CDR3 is TGTGCCGGCGATCCGGGACAGCCGTCAGGAGGGGAAAAACTGTTTTTT. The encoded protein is CAGDPGQPSGGEKLFF.

The CDR3 region has the DNA TGTGCCAGCAGCTCCCTCAGCACCGGGGAGCTGTTTTTT. This sequence encodes CASSSLSTGELFF. The rearrangement joins TRBV7-2 to TRBJ2-2; D is unresolved. V lost 4 bases, J lost 4 bases, and 7 bases lay in between. CDR1 SGHTA and CDR2 FQGNSA come from the germline V gene. There are 13 residues in the CDR3. The whole variable domain, remainder taken from reference TRBV7-2 and TRBJ2-2, is GAGVSQSPSNKVTEKGKDVELRCDPISGHTALYWYRQSLGQGLEFLIYFQGNSAPDKSGLPSDRFSAERTGGSVSTLTIQRTQQEDSAVYLCASSSLSTGELFFGEGSRLTVL.